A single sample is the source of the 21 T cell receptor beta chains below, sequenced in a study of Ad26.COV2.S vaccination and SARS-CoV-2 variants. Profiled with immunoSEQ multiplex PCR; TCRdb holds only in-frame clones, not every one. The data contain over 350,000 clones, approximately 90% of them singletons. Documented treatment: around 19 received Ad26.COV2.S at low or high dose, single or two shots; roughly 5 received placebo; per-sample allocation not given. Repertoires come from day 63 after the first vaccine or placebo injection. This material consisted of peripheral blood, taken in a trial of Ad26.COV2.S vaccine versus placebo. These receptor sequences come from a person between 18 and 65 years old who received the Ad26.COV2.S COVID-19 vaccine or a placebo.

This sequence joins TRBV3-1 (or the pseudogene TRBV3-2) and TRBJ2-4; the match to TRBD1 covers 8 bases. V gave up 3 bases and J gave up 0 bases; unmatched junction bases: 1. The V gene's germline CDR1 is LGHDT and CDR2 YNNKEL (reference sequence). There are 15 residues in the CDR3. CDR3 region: CASSQTGEAKNIQYF. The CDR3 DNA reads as TGTGCCAGCAGCCAGACAGGGGAAGCCAAAAACATTCAGTACTTC.

The CDR3 nucleotides read TGTGCCAGCAGTTACGCAACAGATACGCAGTATTTT. Amino acids: CASSYATDTQYF. This chain connects TRBV6-6 to TRBJ2-3; no clear D gene. CDR3 length: 12 residues. V lost 2 bases, J lost 3 bases, and 3 bases lay in between. Germline V lookup: CDR1 MNHNY, CDR2 SVGAGI (reference sequence).

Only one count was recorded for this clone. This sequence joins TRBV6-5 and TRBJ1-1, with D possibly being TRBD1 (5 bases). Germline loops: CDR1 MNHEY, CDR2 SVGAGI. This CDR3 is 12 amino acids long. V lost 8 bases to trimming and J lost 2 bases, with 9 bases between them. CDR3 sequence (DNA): TGTGCCAGCGGGGGGTCTAACACTGAAGCTTTCTTT. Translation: CASGGSNTEAFF.

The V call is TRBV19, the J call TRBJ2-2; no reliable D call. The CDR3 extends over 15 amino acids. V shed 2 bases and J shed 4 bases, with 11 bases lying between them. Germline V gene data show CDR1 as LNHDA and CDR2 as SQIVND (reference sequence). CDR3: CASSIRVSSTGELFF. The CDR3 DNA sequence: TGTGCCAGTAGTATAAGGGTTTCGAGCACCGGGGAGCTGTTTTTT.

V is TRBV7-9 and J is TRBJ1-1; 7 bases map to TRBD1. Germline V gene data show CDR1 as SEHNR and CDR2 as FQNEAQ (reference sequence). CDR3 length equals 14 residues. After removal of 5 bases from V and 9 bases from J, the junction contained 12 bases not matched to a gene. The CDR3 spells CASSPRGVQGQAFF. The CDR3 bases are TGTGCCAGCAGCCCCCGGGGGGTACAGGGGCAAGCTTTCTTT.

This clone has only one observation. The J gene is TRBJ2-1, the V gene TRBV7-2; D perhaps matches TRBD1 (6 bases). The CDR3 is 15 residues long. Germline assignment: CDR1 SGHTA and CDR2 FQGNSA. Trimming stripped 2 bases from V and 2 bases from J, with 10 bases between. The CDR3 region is CASSLQGLPYNEQFF. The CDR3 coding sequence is TGTGCCAGCAGCTTACAGGGGCTTCCCTACAATGAGCAGTTCTTC.

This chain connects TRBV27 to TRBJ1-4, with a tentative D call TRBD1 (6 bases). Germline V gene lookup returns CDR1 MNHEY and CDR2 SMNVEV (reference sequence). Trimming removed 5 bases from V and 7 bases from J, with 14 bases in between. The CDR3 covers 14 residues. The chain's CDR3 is CASSPGGLPEKLFF. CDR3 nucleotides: TGTGCCAGCAGTCCCGGGGGGCTTCCTGAAAAACTGTTTTTT.

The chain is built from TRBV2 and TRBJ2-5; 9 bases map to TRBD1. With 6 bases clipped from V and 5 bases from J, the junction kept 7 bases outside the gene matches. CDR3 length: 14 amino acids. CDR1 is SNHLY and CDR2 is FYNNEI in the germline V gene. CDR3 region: CASRYRDREETQYF. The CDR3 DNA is TGTGCCAGCAGGTACCGGGACAGGGAGGAGACCCAGTACTTC. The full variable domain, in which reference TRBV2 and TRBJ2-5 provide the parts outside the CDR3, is EPEVTQTPSHQVTQMGQEVILRCVPISNHLYFYWYRQILGQKVEFLVSFYNNEISEKSEIFDDQFSVERPDGSNFTLKIRSTKLEDSAMYFCASRYRDREETQYFGPGTRLLVL.

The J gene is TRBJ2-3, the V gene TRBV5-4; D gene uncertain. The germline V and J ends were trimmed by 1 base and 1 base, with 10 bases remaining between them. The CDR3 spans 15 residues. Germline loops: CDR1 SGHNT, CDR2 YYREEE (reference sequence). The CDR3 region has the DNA TGTGCCAGCAGCTTGTTGGCAGGTCGCACAGATACGCAGTATTTT. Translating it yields CASSLLAGRTDTQYF.

The CDR3 spells CAISESEGAAYEQYF. CDR3 sequence (DNA): TGTGCCATCAGTGAGTCTGAAGGGGCGGCCTACGAGCAGTACTTC. The V gene is TRBV10-3, the J gene TRBJ2-7; the D gene is possibly TRBD1 (5 bases). Germline CDR1 ENHRY, CDR2 SYGVKD. This CDR3 comprises 15 residues. V lost 0 bases to trimming and J lost 2 bases, with 11 bases between them.

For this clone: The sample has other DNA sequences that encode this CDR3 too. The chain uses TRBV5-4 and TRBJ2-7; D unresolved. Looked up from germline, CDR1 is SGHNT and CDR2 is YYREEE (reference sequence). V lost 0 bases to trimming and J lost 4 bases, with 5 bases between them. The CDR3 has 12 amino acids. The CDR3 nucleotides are TGTGCCAGCAGCTTGGACAGATACGAGCAGTACTTC. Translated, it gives CASSLDRYEQYF. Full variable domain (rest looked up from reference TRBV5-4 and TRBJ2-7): ETGVTQSPTHLIKTRGQQVTLRCSSQSGHNTVSWYQQALGQGPQFIFQYYREEENGRGNFPPRFSGLQFPNYSSELNVNALELDDSALYLCASSLDRYEQYFGPGTRLTVT.

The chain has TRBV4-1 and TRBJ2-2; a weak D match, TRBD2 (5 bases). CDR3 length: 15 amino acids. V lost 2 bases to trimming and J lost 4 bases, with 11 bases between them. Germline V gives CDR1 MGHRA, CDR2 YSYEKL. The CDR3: CASSQFPEGTGELFF. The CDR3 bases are TGCGCCAGCAGCCAATTCCCAGAGGGCACCGGGGAGCTGTTTTTT.

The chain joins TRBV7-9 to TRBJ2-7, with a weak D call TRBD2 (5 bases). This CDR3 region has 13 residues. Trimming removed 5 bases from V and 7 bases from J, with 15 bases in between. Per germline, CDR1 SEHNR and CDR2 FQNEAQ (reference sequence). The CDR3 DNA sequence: TGTGCCAGCAGCCGTGACGCGGACTTGGAGCAGTACTTC. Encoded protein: CASSRDADLEQYF.

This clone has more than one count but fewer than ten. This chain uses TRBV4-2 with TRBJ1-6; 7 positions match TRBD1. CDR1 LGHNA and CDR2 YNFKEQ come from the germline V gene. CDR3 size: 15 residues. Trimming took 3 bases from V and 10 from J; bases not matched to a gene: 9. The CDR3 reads CASSQPTGEGSPLHF. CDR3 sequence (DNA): TGTGCCAGCAGCCAGCCCACAGGGGAAGGATCACCCCTCCACTTT.

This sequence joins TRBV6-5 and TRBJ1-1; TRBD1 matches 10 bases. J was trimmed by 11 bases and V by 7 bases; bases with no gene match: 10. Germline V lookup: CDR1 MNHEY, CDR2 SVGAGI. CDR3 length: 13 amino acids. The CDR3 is CASIGTGVTGAFF. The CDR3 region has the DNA TGTGCCAGCATAGGGACAGGGGTCACGGGGGCTTTCTTT.

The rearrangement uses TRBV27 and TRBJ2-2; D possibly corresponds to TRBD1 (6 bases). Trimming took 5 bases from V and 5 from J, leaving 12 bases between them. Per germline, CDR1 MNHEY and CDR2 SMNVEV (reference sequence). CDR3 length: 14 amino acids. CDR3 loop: CASSKGHWTGELFF. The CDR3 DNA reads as TGTGCCAGCAGTAAGGGACACTGGACCGGGGAGCTGTTTTTT.

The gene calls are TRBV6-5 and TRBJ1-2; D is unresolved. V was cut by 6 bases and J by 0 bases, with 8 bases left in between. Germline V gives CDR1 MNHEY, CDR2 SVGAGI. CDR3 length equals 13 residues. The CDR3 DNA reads TGTGCCAGCAGGTCACCCGCTAACTATGGCTACACCTTC. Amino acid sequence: CASRSPANYGYTF.

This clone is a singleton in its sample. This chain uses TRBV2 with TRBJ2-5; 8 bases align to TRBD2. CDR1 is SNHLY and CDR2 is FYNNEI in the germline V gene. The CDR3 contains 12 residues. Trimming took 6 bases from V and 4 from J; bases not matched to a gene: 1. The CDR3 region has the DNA TGTGCCAGCAGGGGACTAGTAGAGACCCAGTACTTC. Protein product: CASRGLVETQYF.

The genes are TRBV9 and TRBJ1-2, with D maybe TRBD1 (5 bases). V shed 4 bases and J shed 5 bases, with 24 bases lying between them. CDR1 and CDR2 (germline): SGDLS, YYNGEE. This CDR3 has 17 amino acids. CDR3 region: CASSLADTPTVWYGYTF. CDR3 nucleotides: TGTGCCAGCAGCCTGGCGGACACCCCCACGGTTTGGTATGGCTACACCTTC.

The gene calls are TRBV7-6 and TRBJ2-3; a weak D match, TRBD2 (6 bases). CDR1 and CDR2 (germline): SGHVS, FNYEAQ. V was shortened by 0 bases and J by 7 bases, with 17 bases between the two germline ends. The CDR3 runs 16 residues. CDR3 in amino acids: CASSLAQGVGGHTQYF. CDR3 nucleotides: TGTGCCAGCAGCTTAGCGCAAGGGGTAGGAGGGCATACGCAGTATTTT.

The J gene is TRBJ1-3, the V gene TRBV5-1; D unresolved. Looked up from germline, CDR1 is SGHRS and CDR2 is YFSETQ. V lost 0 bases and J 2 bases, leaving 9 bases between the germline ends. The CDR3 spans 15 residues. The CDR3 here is CASSLARHPGNTIYF. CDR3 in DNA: TGCGCCAGCAGCTTGGCCAGACACCCTGGAAACACCATATATTTT.